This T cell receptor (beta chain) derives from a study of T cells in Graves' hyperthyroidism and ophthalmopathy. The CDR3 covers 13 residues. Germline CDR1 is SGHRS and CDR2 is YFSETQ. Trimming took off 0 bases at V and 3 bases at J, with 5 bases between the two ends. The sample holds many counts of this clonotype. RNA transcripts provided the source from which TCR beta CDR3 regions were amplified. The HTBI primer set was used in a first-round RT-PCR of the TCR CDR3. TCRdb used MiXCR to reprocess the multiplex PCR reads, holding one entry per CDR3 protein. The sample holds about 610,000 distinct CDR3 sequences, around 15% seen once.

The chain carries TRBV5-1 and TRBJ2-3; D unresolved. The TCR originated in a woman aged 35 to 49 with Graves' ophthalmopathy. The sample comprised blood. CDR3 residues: CASSLDWTDTQYF. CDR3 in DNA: TGCGCCAGCAGCTTGGACTGGACAGATACGCAGTATTTT.